One and the same sample provided the 5 T cell receptor beta chains below, sequenced in a study of OX40 agonist ivuxolimab in advanced cancers. The method was immunoSEQ multiplex PCR; TCRdb's version includes in-frame clones alone and lacks a portion of them. The sample shows 60,000 to 75,000 clones, roughly 88% of them seen only once. Sequencing used CD4+ or CD8+ T cells sorted from blood, obtained in a trial of the OX40 agonist ivuxolimab. The receptors shown here come from an adult with an advanced solid tumor such as melanoma, head and neck, liver or kidney cancer.

This chain joins TRBV6-1 and TRBJ2-7; tentative D call: TRBD2 (6 bases). Germline V gives CDR1 MNHNS, CDR2 SASEGT. V gave up 6 bases and J gave up 3 bases, with 15 bases separating them. The CDR3 spans 14 residues. The CDR3 sequence: CASRAGGIIYEQYF. CDR3 coding DNA: TGTGCCAGCAGGGCCGGGGGAATTATCTACGAGCAGTACTTC.

The J gene is TRBJ1-3, the V gene TRBV11-2; D gene unclear. The V end was cut by 1 base, the J end by 0 bases, with 4 bases between. The CDR3 length is 14 residues. Germline lookup yields CDR1 SGHAT and CDR2 FQNNGV. The CDR3: CASSLASSGNTIYF. The CDR3 DNA reads TGTGCCAGCAGCTTAGCGAGCTCTGGAAACACCATATATTTT.

The sample holds a few counts of this clone. This chain connects TRBV6-1 to TRBJ2-7; TRBD2 is a possible D gene (6 bases). The CDR3 consists of 12 residues. Trimming stripped 6 bases from V and 4 bases from J, with 10 bases between. Germline CDR1 reads MNHNS; CDR2 reads SASEGT. CDR3 amino acids: CASRAGSYEQYF. The CDR3 DNA follows: TGTGCCAGCAGGGCCGGGAGTTACGAGCAGTACTTC.

This sequence joins TRBV6-5 and TRBJ2-7, with D hard to call. Germline CDR1 MNHEY, CDR2 SVGAGI. This CDR3 spans 13 amino acids. The germline V and J ends were trimmed by 5 bases and 7 bases, with 15 bases remaining between them. Written as DNA, the CDR3 is TGTGCCAGCAGTCCCACGGTAGACTGGGAGCAGTACTTC. It codes for CASSPTVDWEQYF.

This rearrangement joins TRBV7-9 to TRBJ1-1; D is uncertain. The CDR3 length is 15 residues. V dropped 5 bases and J dropped 0 bases, with 13 bases sitting between them. From germline, CDR1 is SEHNR and CDR2 FQNEAQ (reference sequence). The CDR3 loop is CASSDPTALNTEAFF. CDR3 DNA: TGTGCCAGCAGCGACCCGACTGCATTGAACACTGAAGCTTTCTTT.